A selection of T cell receptor beta chains follows, all from one sample in a study of T cell responses to AZD1222 COVID-19 vaccine. This table comes from immunoSEQ multiplex PCR, and its TCRdb copy is limited to in-frame clones, with some not included. The table lists over 120,000 clones, about 90% of them singletons. The sequencing used peripheral blood, collected on day 0 of AZD1222 vaccination. The receptors stem from an adult in good health. Both conserved end residues are part of each CDR3. A D gene is named only where the DNA matches it firmly. Expanded clones are given a class, and other clones once, few, many or no size at all.

>NA|NA|TRBV19|TRBJ2-5
TGTGCCAGTAGTATCGAGAACCGGGAGACCCAGTACTTC
CASSIENRETQYF
>TRBD2|NA|TRBV19|TRBJ2-1
TGTGCCAGTAGTATGCGGGGGTATCCTACCAATGAGCAGTTCTTC
CASSMRGYPTNEQFF
>NA|NA|TRBV28|TRBJ1-5
TGTGCCAGCCGTCCCGGAAGTAGCAATCAGCCCCAGCATTTT
CASRPGSSNQPQHF
>TRBD1|once|TRBV7-9|TRBJ1-2
TGTGCCAGCAGCCCCCGCGGACAGGGACGATATGGTGGCTACACCTTC
CASSPRGQGRYGGYTF
>TRBD1|NA|TRBV10-3|TRBJ2-1
TGTGCCATCAGTGACCCGGACAGGGCGAATGAGCAGTTCTTC
CAISDPDRANEQFF
>NA|NA|TRBV4-3|TRBJ2-5
TGCGCCAGCAGCCAAGAGGGGGCGGGGACCCAGTACTTC
CASSQEGAGTQYF
>NA|NA|TRBV7-2|TRBJ2-3
TGTGCCAGCAGCCCCGCCGGGGCTTATACAGATACGCAGTATTTT
CASSPAGAYTDTQYF
>NA|NA|TRBV6-5|TRBJ2-3
TGTGCCAGCAGGACGACAGTCCCGGGCACAGATACGCAGTATTTT
CASRTTVPGTDTQYF
>TRBD1|NA|TRBV10-1|TRBJ1-1
TGCGCCAGCAGCTCGGGACAGGGGTTCACTGAAGCTTTCTTT
CASSSGQGFTEAFF
>TRBD1|NA|TRBV7-9|TRBJ1-6
TGTGCCAGCAGCATTTGGGACAGGGGGCCGGATTCACCCCTCCACTTT
CASSIWDRGPDSPLHF
>NA|NA|TRBV5-5|TRBJ1-1
TGTGCCAGCAGCTTGGAGGTCACATACTTGAACACTGAAGCTTTCTTT
CASSLEVTYLNTEAFF
>NA|few|TRBV27|TRBJ1-4
TGTGCCAGCGGGGTTTCCCAACTTGGTAATGAAAAACTGTTTTTT
CASGVSQLGNEKLFF
>TRBD1|once|TRBV11-3|TRBJ2-6
TGTGCCAGCAGCTTGTTTAGGGGACAGGATAACTCTGGGGCCAACGTCCTGACTTTC
CASSLFRGQDNSGANVLTF
>TRBD2|NA|TRBV18|TRBJ2-1
TGTGCCAGCTCGACCGGGACTAGCGGGGCGCGAGAGCAGTTCTTC
CASSTGTSGAREQFF
>NA|NA|TRBV18|TRBJ2-3
TGTGCCAGCTCACCACGCGGTGACGCAGATACGCAGTATTTT
CASSPRGDADTQYF
>TRBD1|NA|TRBV2|TRBJ1-6
TGTGCCAGCAGCTTAGCTACGACAGGGGGTAATTCACCCCTCCACTTT
CASSLATTGGNSPLHF
>NA|NA|TRBV29-1|TRBJ1-4
TGCAGCGTTGATCTGCAGTCTCACCAGGGAAAACTGTTTTTT
CSVDLQSHQGKLFF
>TRBD2|NA|TRBV6-5|TRBJ2-1
TGTGCCAGCAGTCGACTAGCGTCCTACAATGAGCAGTTCTTC
CASSRLASYNEQFF
>NA|NA|TRBV6-5|TRBJ1-6
TGTGCCAGCTTCGGTAATTCACCCCTCCACTTT
CASFGNSPLHF
>NA|NA|TRBV29-1|TRBJ1-2
TGCAGCGTTGAAGATCTTACGGGGAACTATGGCTACACCTTC
CSVEDLTGNYGYTF
>TRBD1|NA|TRBV7-2|TRBJ2-4
TGTGCCAGCAGCCTCGGGACCGGACAGGGCGGCAAAAACATTCAGTACTTC
CASSLGTGQGGKNIQYF
>TRBD1|NA|TRBV5-1|TRBJ1-6
TGCGCCAGCTGCTCCGGGACAGGGATGAGCTCCTATAATTCACCCCTCCACTTT
CASCSGTGMSSYNSPLHF
>TRBD1|NA|TRBV11-2|TRBJ1-5
TGTGCCAGCAGCTTAGACTTGACAGGGGGTTATCAGCCCCAGCATTTT
CASSLDLTGGYQPQHF
>TRBD1|NA|TRBV5-1|TRBJ2-7
TGCGCCAGCAGCTTAAGGACAGGGTGGAAGCAGCAGTACTTC
CASSLRTGWKQQYF
>NA|NA|TRBV10-2|TRBJ1-6
TGCGCCAGCAGTGAGGGACTCTATAATTCACCCCTCCACTTT
CASSEGLYNSPLHF
>NA|NA|TRBV18|TRBJ2-7
TGTGCCAGCTCACCGGACAGAGTCTACGAGCAGTACTTC
CASSPDRVYEQYF
>TRBD1|NA|TRBV5-1|TRBJ1-4
TGCGCCAGCAGACAGGGGGCTACTAATGAAAAACTGTTTTTT
CASRQGATNEKLFF
>NA|NA|TRBV20-1|TRBJ2-7
TGCAGTGCTAGTGGCTACGAGCAGTACTTC
CSASGYEQYF
>NA|NA|TRBV12-3/TRBV12-4|TRBJ1-1
TGTGCCACCGGCGTAGGGTTGAACACTGAAGCTTTCTTT
CATGVGLNTEAFF
>NA|NA|TRBV4-1|TRBJ1-2
TGCGCCAGCAGCCAATTTCCGGGTCTCGGTGCTGGCTACACCTTC
CASSQFPGLGAGYTF
>NA|NA|TRBV7-2|TRBJ1-1
TGTGCCAGCAGCACCGGACACCCCTTGAACACTGAAGCTTTCTTT
CASSTGHPLNTEAFF
>TRBD1|NA|TRBV18|TRBJ1-2
TGTGCCAGCTCACCAGAGGTACAGGGGAACTATGGCTACACCTTC
CASSPEVQGNYGYTF
>TRBD1|once|TRBV19|TRBJ2-1
TGTGCCAGTAGTATTCTTGGGACAGACAATGAGCAGTTCTTC
CASSILGTDNEQFF
>TRBD1|once|TRBV6-6|TRBJ1-1
TGTGCCAGCAGCCCCGCAAGGGACAGGGTTACTGAAGCTTTCTTT
CASSPARDRVTEAFF
>NA|NA|TRBV7-2|TRBJ2-4
TGTGCCAGCAGCTCCCGGCGCCAAAACATTCAGTACTTC
CASSSRRQNIQYF
>NA|NA|TRBV6-2/TRBV6-3|TRBJ2-7
TGTGCCAGCAGTTACTCTGTAGGGCCCTACGAGCAGTACTTC
CASSYSVGPYEQYF
>TRBD1|NA|TRBV24-1|TRBJ2-2
TGTGCCACGCGGACAGGGGCGAACACCGGGGAGCTGTTTTTT
CATRTGANTGELFF
>NA|NA|TRBV5-1|TRBJ2-3
TGCGCCAGCAGCTTGGCCGGTTTAGATACGCAGTATTTT
CASSLAGLDTQYF
>TRBD1|NA|TRBV7-9|TRBJ2-5
TGTGCCAGCAGCCCCGACAGGGGACGAGAGACCCAGTACTTC
CASSPDRGRETQYF
>NA|few|TRBV15|TRBJ1-3
TGTGCCACCAGCAAGTCGAGGACGGGGACAGGAAACACCATATATTTT
CATSKSRTGTGNTIYF
>TRBD2|NA|TRBV14|TRBJ2-1
TGTGCCAGCAGCCAGGTGCGGGGGGGCTCCTACAATGAGCAGTTCTTC
CASSQVRGGSYNEQFF
>TRBD1|NA|TRBV3-1/TRBV3-2|TRBJ2-2
TGTGCCAGCAGCCAAGCCCCGACAGGGGGTGACACCGGGGAGCTGTTTTTT
CASSQAPTGGDTGELFF
>NA|NA|TRBV7-9|TRBJ2-3
TGTGCCAGCAGCCGTACAGGGTCCGCACACACAGATACGCAGTATTTT
CASSRTGSAHTDTQYF
>NA|NA|TRBV19|TRBJ1-1
TGTGCCAGTATTTGGGGGGACCCCGGCAGCACTGAAGCTTTCTTT
CASIWGDPGSTEAFF
>NA|NA|TRBV6-4|TRBJ1-3
TGTGCCAGCAGTGAAGTGGCCAGGGAGTCTGGAAACACCATATATTTT
CASSEVARESGNTIYF
>NA|few|TRBV6-5|TRBJ2-3
TGTGCCAGCAGTTACTCCACTAGCTCGGCGACAGATACGCAGTATTTT
CASSYSTSSATDTQYF
>NA|NA|TRBV5-8|TRBJ2-7
TGTGCCAGCAGTTCTAACAGGGAACCCTCCTACTACGAGCAGTACTTC
CASSSNREPSYYEQYF
>NA|NA|TRBV5-1|TRBJ2-3
TGCGCCAGCAGCTTGGAGGGTACTGCCCCCGGTACGCAGTATTTT
CASSLEGTAPGTQYF
>NA|NA|TRBV10-3|TRBJ2-3
TGTGCCATCAGTGATTTGACGGGGGGCAGCACAGATACGCAGTATTTT
CAISDLTGGSTDTQYF
>TRBD1|NA|TRBV4-1|TRBJ2-7
TGCGCCAGCAGCCAAGAACAGGGGCTCTCCCCGGTGCAGTACTTC
CASSQEQGLSPVQYF
>NA|NA|TRBV19|TRBJ2-7
TGTGCCAGTAGTATCTCCAGGGACTTGAACGAGCAGTACTTC
CASSISRDLNEQYF
>TRBD1|NA|TRBV10-3|TRBJ2-1
TGTGCCATCAGTGAACAGGGGTACAATGAGCAGTTCTTC
CAISEQGYNEQFF
>NA|NA|TRBV30|TRBJ1-5
TGTGCCTGGAGTCAGGGTAACAGGGAGGTTCAGCCCCAGCATTTT
CAWSQGNREVQPQHF
>NA|NA|TRBV18|TRBJ1-4
TGTGCCAGCTCACCGTATGCAGGGCAGGACGAAAAACTGTTTTTT
CASSPYAGQDEKLFF
>NA|NA|TRBV29-1|TRBJ2-3
TGCAGCGTTGAGGGCAGCGCAGATACGCAGTATTTT
CSVEGSADTQYF
>TRBD1|NA|TRBV18|TRBJ2-6
TGTGCCAGCTCACCCCGGACAGGCCACTCTGGGGCCAACGTCCTGACTTTC
CASSPRTGHSGANVLTF
>NA|once|TRBV5-1|TRBJ2-3
TGCGCCAGCAGCTTGGAGCTACCTCGGGATACGCAGTATTTT
CASSLELPRDTQYF
>TRBD2|NA|TRBV3-1/TRBV3-2|TRBJ2-7
TGTGCCAGCAGCCAAGGGGGACGGGGGGTTACCTACGAGCAGTACTTC
CASSQGGRGVTYEQYF